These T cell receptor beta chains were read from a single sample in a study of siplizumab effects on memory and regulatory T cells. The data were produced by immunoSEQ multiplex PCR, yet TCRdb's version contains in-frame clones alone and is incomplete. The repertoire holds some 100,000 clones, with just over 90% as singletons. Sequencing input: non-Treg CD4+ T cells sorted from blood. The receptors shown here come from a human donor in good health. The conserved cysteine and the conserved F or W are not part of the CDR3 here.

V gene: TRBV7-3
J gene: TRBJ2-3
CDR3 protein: ASSLNSGGNTDTQY

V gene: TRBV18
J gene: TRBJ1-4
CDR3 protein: ASSPPRGGTEKLF

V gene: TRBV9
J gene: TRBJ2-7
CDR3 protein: ASSVGGTGSYEQY

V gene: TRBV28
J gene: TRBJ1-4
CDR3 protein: ASSSARNPGEKLF

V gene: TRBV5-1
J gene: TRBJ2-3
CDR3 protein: ASSTGDSRTQY

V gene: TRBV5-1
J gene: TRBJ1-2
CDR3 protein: ASSFEGRGYT

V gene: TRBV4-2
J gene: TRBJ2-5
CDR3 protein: ASSQGTSGGSETQY

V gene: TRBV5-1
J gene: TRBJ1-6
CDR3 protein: ASSIGQSGTLH

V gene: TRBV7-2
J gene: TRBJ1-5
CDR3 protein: ASSPGQGSQPQH

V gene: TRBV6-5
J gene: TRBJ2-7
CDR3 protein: ASSYPGTGVRDEQY

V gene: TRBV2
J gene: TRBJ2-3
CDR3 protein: ASSYGTDTQY

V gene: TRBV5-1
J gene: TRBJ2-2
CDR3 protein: ASSRDRGSGELF

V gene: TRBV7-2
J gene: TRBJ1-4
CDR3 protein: ASSLEGAVEKLF

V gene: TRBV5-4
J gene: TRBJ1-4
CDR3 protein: ASSLQGAGEKLF

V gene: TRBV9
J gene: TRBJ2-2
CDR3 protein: ASSVALGQVNTGELF

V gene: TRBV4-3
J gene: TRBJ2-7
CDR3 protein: ASSQGGPSSYEQY

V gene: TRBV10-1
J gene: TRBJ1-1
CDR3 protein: ASSDSGGTEAF